This T cell receptor (beta chain) was found in a study of blood T cell repertoires in COVID-19. CDR3 length equals 15 residues. Germline CDR1 is SGHRS and CDR2 is YFSETQ. Trimming stripped 1 base from V and 3 bases from J, with 13 bases between. A Seattle source enrolled patients during active infection and followed them longitudinally. The method was immunoSEQ multiplex PCR; TCRdb's version includes in-frame clones alone and lacks a portion of them. The sample shows 250,000 to 350,000 clones, 85% to 90% of them seen only once. The source is a woman aged 25 to 39 with COVID-19, enrolled during active disease. The chain recombines TRBV5-1 with TRBJ1-2; D gene ambiguous. The sample comprised peripheral blood. The CDR3 sequence: CASSLKEGRDYGYTF. The CDR3 DNA sequence: TGCGCCAGCAGCTTGAAAGAGGGTAGGGACTATGGCTACACCTTC.